This T cell receptor (beta chain) is from a study of beta chain features in type 1 diabetes. Findings of the study overall: In every one of the four CD4+ subsets, TCRB CDR3s were moderately but significantly shorter in Type 1 diabetes patients. The study found fewer insertions and more deletions at VDJ junctions in type 1 diabetes patients.

Expressed TCRB transcripts were sequenced because the entire RNA isolate underwent reverse transcription. Profiled with immunoSEQ multiplex PCR; TCRdb holds only in-frame clones, not every one. The table lists hundreds of thousands of clones, around 9.3% of them singletons. The CDR3 has 12 residues. V was pared by 5 bases and J by 4 bases, with 8 bases between. The germline V gene encodes CDR1 MNHEY and CDR2 SVGAGI. Note on this clone: Its antigen is currently unknown.

This sequence originates from a man aged 30 to 39 with type 1 diabetes. Source material: central memory CD4+ T cells from blood. The V call is TRBV6-5, the J call TRBJ1-2; D call uncertain. The DNA of the CDR3 is TGTGCCAGCAGTGAACTGAGCTATGGCTACACCTTC. Its protein is CASSELSYGYTF.